This T cell receptor (beta chain) derives from a study of cytotoxic CD8 clonotypes in ibrutinib-treated CLL. Background on the study: Mean yields were 255,043 productive templates and some 90,000 productive rearrangements per sample.

Study-wide findings and caveats: An increase in clonality occurred at ibrutinib response, followed by a return toward baseline at progression. Sampling schedules were unmatched across sustained-remission and progressing patients. Contraction or stability on treatment was seen for public clonotypes, which were uncommon.

CDR1 and CDR2 (germline): SEHNR, FQNEAQ (reference sequence). Trimming removed 2 bases at V and 7 bases at J, with 15 bases between. CDR3 size: 14 residues. Profiling relied on immunoSEQ multiplex PCR, and the TCRdb table lists in-frame clones only, not all of them. This sample has just over 200,000 clones; just over 70% occur once, and the top ten carry approximately 6%. A remark on this clone: The target antigen is unknown.

The material was PBMCs, obtained after 12 months of ibrutinib treatment. This chain links TRBV7-9 with TRBJ2-7, with D hard to call. This sequence was found in a human donor with chronic lymphocytic leukemia. CDR3 sequence (DNA): TGTGCCAGCAGCTTATATGGATCCGGAGAGGAGCAGTACTTC. Translation gives CASSLYGSGEEQYF.